The clone carrying this T cell receptor (beta chain) came up a few times. TCRdb processed the reads anew with MiXCR; each CDR3 protein has one entry. The sample records fewer than 250,000 distinct CDR3 sequences, roughly 22% being singletons. These data originate in a study of T cell repertoires in cytomegalovirus infection. V dropped 8 bases and J dropped 2; count of bases not matched to a gene: 9. The length of the CDR3 is 15 residues. This chain joins TRBV12-3 or TRBV12-4 and TRBJ1-3, with TRBD1 matching 7 bases. Sequencing used CD8+ T cells from PBMCs. The clonotype comes from a human donor in good health (CMV status not recorded). Some clones in this sample may be carry-over from other donors' samples. Here the CDR3 reads CASSLGGGTGNTIYF. The CDR3 nucleotides read TGTGCCAGCTCCTTGGGAGGGGGCACTGGAAACACCATATATTTT.